The text below deals with one T cell receptor (beta chain). Its target antigen remains unknown. One base away there is no much larger clone; base qualities are not given. This record comes from a study of shared clonotypes between healthy human individuals (dated by TCRdb to about 2020). In terms of the full investigation: The cohort included a few men and a couple of women between 18 and 49 years of age. For each donor, three plates each were used for CD4 naive and CD4 memory, two plates were used for CD8 naive, and one plate was used for CD8 memory. To increase sequencing depth and limit assay-specific biases, TCR repertoire library preparation and sequencing were carried out by different laboratories using diverse techniques. To estimate repertoire size and how much clonotypes are shared between individuals, the study performed deep sequencing of blood TCR repertoires from a few healthy adults. Between about 0.94 and 10 billion PBMCs per donor were obtained by leukapheresis. General conclusions and limits of the study: Even with the large sequencing depth, rarefaction of the sorted-subset datasets indicated that sequencing was incomplete. The genetic and exposure-history diversity represented was limited by the small number of donors. Compared with non-shared clonotypes, the clonotypes found in all four sorted-subset donors had higher generation probabilities. Based on pairwise subsampling, the degree of clonotype sharing among donors was expected to be affected by sequencing depth. Naive subsets generally had larger estimated clonotype richness than memory subsets. When four donors were compared, the shared fraction of clonotypes was 5% to 6.5% for naive CD4, around 3.6% for naive CD8, roughly 2.3% for memory CD4, and less than 0.5% for memory CD8. Sampling was restricted to blood, and TCR repertoires in tissues likely differ from the TCR repertoires found in blood.

The donors were healthy, HIV-negative adults with no recently reported acute infections or vaccinations. Every donor was a Caucasian adult living in Nashville, Tennessee, USA. Magnetic negative selection was used to enrich CD4+ T cells, after which naive cells were positively selected on CD45RA and the negative fraction became the memory subset. Blood was collected by leukapheresis, and PBMCs were isolated by Ficoll-Histopaque density gradient centrifugation and then cryopreserved in liquid nitrogen vapor phase. Analytical flow cytometry was used to check the purity and quantity of each magnetically sorted T cell population. From each sorted fraction, genomic DNA was isolated and quantified by UV absorbance on a Nanodrop 2000c. TCR CDR3 regions were amplified from genomic DNA by multiplex PCR using the deep immunoSEQ assay. Extracted genomic DNA from each cell subset was distributed evenly across all wells of several immunoSEQ 96-well plates, and each plate was treated as a replicate. For sorted subsets, around 200 ng genomic DNA, equal to 25,000 to 35,000 T cell genomes, was loaded into each replicate PCR. The purified libraries were quantified using a Qubit 3.0 fluorometer, sized with a Bioanalyzer 2100, and then quantified again using the KAPA Library Quantification kit. Every immunoSEQ 96-well plate was sequenced on a dedicated single-read 150-cycle Illumina NextSeq 550 flow cell. In the source study's methods: The immunoSEQ output contained only junctional sequences without quality scores, so filtering could not match that applied to full-length reads. Sequences were annotated with PyIR, a Python wrapper for IgBLAST v1.9, using IMGT germline references to assign V/J genes and CDR3. Reads with weak V/J assignments (E-value above 1e-6), missing CDR3, stop codons, out-of-frame junctions, or ambiguous translated residues were removed. A V3J clonotype was defined by an identical inferred V gene, J gene, and CDR3 amino acid sequence. Percentage overlap between repertoires was computed as shared unique clonotypes divided by the size of the smaller repertoire. Repertoire richness was assessed with RTK rarefaction, the Chao1 estimator, and Recon v2.1 estimates of unobserved clonotypes. For all TCRbeta clonotypes obtained by the gDNA method from a few donors, generation probabilities were computed with OLGA. This is the immuneACCESS table as TCRdb keeps it, with only in-frame sequences that have V and J called. A part of the clones is gone; compared with another copy, unresolved V genes explain less than half, and the rest is unexplained. V, J and clone size reflect that table, while D and trimming were determined from the DNA. The sample table holds 300,000 to 350,000 clones, of which roughly 70% were seen once. The top ten clones comprise less than 11% of the sample.

The CDR3 covers 17 residues, taking in both the cysteine and the phenylalanine. CDR3 DNA only is kept here, 51 bases in frame from base 1. CDR1 and CDR2 are drawn from the germline V gene: SGHTA, FQGNSA. Trimmed from V: 5 bases; trimmed from J: 0 bases; junction bases lacking a gene match: 3. The source is a man aged 25 to 40 in good health. The sequenced material came from memory CD4+ T cells sorted from blood. What the cell subset or site label conveys for this sample: CD45RA-negative fraction. The sequence is built from TRBV7-2 and TRBJ2-2; a stretch of 13 junction bases matches TRBD2. The nucleotide sequence is given as TGTGCCAGCAGCCATGGGACTAGCGGGACGAACACCGGGGAGCTGTTTTTT. Its product reads: CASSHGTSGTNTGELFF.